These 28 T cell receptor beta chains were all obtained from the same sample, sequenced in a study of blood T cell repertoires in COVID-19. Assay: immunoSEQ multiplex PCR; the TCRdb copy retains only in-frame clones and omits some. The sample holds 150,000 to 200,000 clones, under 80% seen once. The sample consisted of peripheral blood. The receptors derive from a woman aged 80 or over with acute or convalescent COVID-19.

This clone appeared a few times. The chain is built from TRBV4-1 and TRBJ2-1; D is possibly TRBD2 (6 bases). CDR1 is MGHRA, CDR2 YSYEKL, per germline. CDR3 length: 16 residues. The V end lost 4 bases, the J end lost 7 bases, and 20 bases lay between the germline ends. CDR3 in amino acids: CASSPDPSRDPNEQFF. In DNA form, the CDR3 reads TGCGCCAGCAGCCCAGACCCCTCGCGGGACCCAAATGAGCAGTTCTTC.

This rearrangement joins TRBV4-1 to TRBJ2-1; 7 bases align to TRBD2. CDR1 is MGHRA, CDR2 YSYEKL, per germline. CDR3 length: 16 residues. The J segment lost 0 bases and the V segment lost 0 bases, leaving 2 bases of the junction unmatched. The CDR3 reads CASSQEGRASYNEQFF. The CDR3 bases are TGCGCCAGCAGCCAAGAGGGGAGGGCCTCCTACAATGAGCAGTTCTTC.

The CDR3 nucleotides are TGTGCCAGCTCTACCTCAGGGAACACCGGGGAGCTGTTTTTT. This gives the protein CASSTSGNTGELFF. This chain links TRBV18 with TRBJ2-2; no clear D. Looked up from germline, CDR1 is KGHSH and CDR2 is LQKENI. The ends were cut back, 6 bases at V and 1 base at J, with 9 bases in the middle. The CDR3 covers 14 residues.

The genes are TRBV5-4 and TRBJ2-1; D possibly corresponds to TRBD1 (5 bases). Trimming left V 3 bases short and J 3 bases short, with 13 bases between. The CDR3 runs 15 residues. Germline V gives CDR1 SGHNT, CDR2 YYREEE (reference sequence). CDR3 DNA: TGTGCCAGCAGCTGGTGGGGCGAAATCTACAATGAGCAGTTCTTC. This sequence encodes CASSWWGEIYNEQFF.

This clone occurred a few times. The chain employs TRBV30 and TRBJ1-1; perhaps TRBD1 as D (6 bases). The CDR3 covers 15 residues. Germline loops: CDR1 GTSNPN, CDR2 SVGIG (reference sequence). V lost 0 bases to trimming and J lost 4 bases, with 15 bases between them. The CDR3 region has the DNA TGTGCCTGGAGTGTAAGGGGGACCTTGGGCACTGAAGCTTTCTTT. Amino acids: CAWSVRGTLGTEAFF.

This chain links TRBV6-5 with TRBJ1-5, with 7 positions matching TRBD1. V was clipped by 6 bases and J by 6 bases; unmatched bases: 11. The CDR3 consists of 15 residues. CDR1 and CDR2 from the germline V gene are MNHEY and SVGAGI. CDR3 DNA: TGTGCCAGCAGCTCGAGGACAGGTCGGGTTCAGCCCCAGCATTTT. It codes for CASSSRTGRVQPQHF.

This clone was detected ten times or more. V gene TRBV28 combines with J gene TRBJ2-7; D remains unclear. The germline V and J ends were trimmed by 4 bases and 7 bases, with 8 bases remaining between them. The V gene's germline CDR1 is MDHEN and CDR2 SYDVKM. This CDR3 is built from 11 residues. CDR3 nucleotides: TGTGCCAGCAGTTGGAGAAAGGAGCAGTACTTC. The encoded protein is CASSWRKEQYF.

The chain recombines TRBV9 with TRBJ2-7; TRBD2 matches 8 bases. The germline CDR1 and CDR2 sequences are SGDLS and YYNGEE. The CDR3 spans 15 residues. The J segment lost 7 bases and the V segment lost 0 bases, leaving 9 bases of the junction unmatched. The CDR3 region is CASSVAGLAIWEQYF. The CDR3 nucleotides read TGTGCCAGCAGCGTAGCAGGACTAGCCATCTGGGAGCAGTACTTC. The complete variable domain, with remaining parts taken from reference TRBV9 and TRBJ2-7, reads DSGVTQTPKHLITATGQRVTLRCSPRSGDLSVYWYQQSLDQGLQFLIQYYNGEERAKGNILERFSAQQFPDLHSELNLSSLELGDSALYFCASSVAGLAIWEQYFGPGTRLTVT.

The chain has TRBV6-5 and TRBJ2-7; D may be TRBD2 (5 bases). V was shortened by 1 base and J by 7 bases, with 11 bases between the two germline ends. Germline V gene data show CDR1 as MNHEY and CDR2 as SVGAGI. The CDR3 has 13 residues. This chain's CDR3 is CASSYYASGEQYF. DNA of the CDR3: TGTGCCAGCAGTTACTACGCGTCGGGAGAGCAGTACTTC.

V is TRBV18 and J is TRBJ2-1; 13 bases line up with TRBD2. The CDR3 has 17 amino acids. Losses at the gene ends were 5 bases for V and 6 bases for J; bases not matched to a gene: 10. Germline-derived CDR1 and CDR2 are KGHSH and LQKENI. In DNA form, the CDR3 reads TGTGCCAGCTCAGCAACTAGCGGGAGGGCCGAGATCAATGAGCAGTTCTTC. Its translation: CASSATSGRAEINEQFF.

This clone showed up just a few times. This chain uses TRBV9 with TRBJ2-3; D remains unclear. The CDR3 is made up of 16 amino acids. Trimming left V 1 base short and J 0 bases short, with 12 bases between. Per germline, CDR1 SGDLS and CDR2 YYNGEE. The CDR3 spells CASSVNNIASTDTQYF. In DNA, the CDR3 is TGTGCCAGCAGCGTAAACAACATCGCTAGCACAGATACGCAGTATTTT.

The V gene is TRBV6-6, the J gene TRBJ2-3; the D gene is possibly TRBD2 (6 bases). Germline values: CDR1 MNHNY, CDR2 SVGAGI (reference sequence). The length of the CDR3 is 16 residues. Deletions cut 4 bases from V and 0 bases from J, with 14 bases between. The CDR3 region has the DNA TGTGCCAGCAGTTCGGTGCGGGAAACAAGCACAGATACGCAGTATTTT. Amino acids: CASSSVRETSTDTQYF.

V usage is TRBV18 and J usage is TRBJ2-7; D is possibly TRBD1 (6 bases). Per germline, CDR1 KGHSH and CDR2 LQKENI. This CDR3 spans 15 amino acids. V was trimmed by 6 bases and J by 4 bases, leaving 19 bases between them. This chain's CDR3 is CASSPTGRSTYEQYF. CDR3 bases: TGTGCCAGCTCCCCGACAGGAAGGTCTACATACGAGCAGTACTTC.

The chain combines TRBV5-4 with TRBJ2-7; D unresolved. Germline CDR1 and CDR2: SGHNT and YYREEE (reference sequence). The CDR3 is 15 residues long. V shed 7 bases and J shed 4 bases, with 21 bases lying between them. The CDR3 loop is CASASGREPTYEQYF. The CDR3 DNA follows: TGTGCCAGCGCCTCTGGTCGCGAGCCAACTTACGAGCAGTACTTC.

The chain recombines TRBV10-3 with TRBJ2-7; 11 positions match TRBD1. Germline V lookup: CDR1 ENHRY, CDR2 SYGVKD. J gave up 4 bases and V 4 bases, and 3 bases lay outside the gene matches. This CDR3 is built from 14 residues. This CDR3 reads CAISGTGGDYEQYF. The CDR3 DNA sequence: TGTGCCATCAGTGGGACAGGGGGCGATTACGAGCAGTACTTC.

J is TRBJ2-7 and V is TRBV2, with 10 bases identical to TRBD1. The CDR3 covers 15 residues. Germline CDR1 and CDR2: SNHLY and FYNNEI. J gave up 1 base and V 3 bases, and 3 bases lay outside the gene matches. The CDR3 DNA reads as TGTGCCAGCAGTGACTCGGGACAGGGGTCCTACGAGCAGTACTTC. Amino acid sequence: CASSDSGQGSYEQYF.

The chain employs TRBV5-6 and TRBJ1-4; 7 nucleotides agree with TRBD1. Trimming cost V 4 bases and J 4 bases; bases outside gene matches: 4. Per germline, CDR1 SGHDT and CDR2 YYEEEE. The CDR3 runs to 14 residues. Here the CDR3 reads CASSPGTVNEKLFF. DNA for the CDR3: TGTGCCAGCAGCCCCGGGACAGTTAATGAAAAACTGTTTTTT.

The table lists this clone with a few counts. The chain employs TRBV12-3 or TRBV12-4 and TRBJ1-2, with no clear D. The CDR3 loop spans 12 amino acids. Trimming took 0 bases from V and 6 from J, leaving 5 bases between them. In DNA, the CDR3 is TGTGCCAGCAGTTTAGCCAGAAATGGCTACACCTTC. Translation gives CASSLARNGYTF.

CDR3 DNA: TGTGCCAGCACCCCCTTAGCGGGGGCCACAGATACGCAGTATTTT. It specifies CASTPLAGATDTQYF. The rearrangement joins TRBV3-1 (or the pseudogene TRBV3-2) to TRBJ2-3, with TRBD2 matching 9 bases. CDR1 is LGHDT and CDR2 is YNNKEL in the germline V gene (reference sequence). The junction had 7 bases not matched to a gene; V was cut back by 7 bases and J by 2 bases. The length of the CDR3 is 15 residues.

The V gene is TRBV3-1 (or the pseudogene TRBV3-2), the J gene TRBJ1-1; D possibly corresponds to TRBD1 (6 bases). The CDR3 has 13 residues. The germline V gene encodes CDR1 LGHDT and CDR2 YNNKEL (reference sequence). V shed 5 bases and J shed 7 bases, with 14 bases lying between them. As DNA, the CDR3 is TGTGCCAGCAGCGGCCTCCGGGACATTGAAGCTTTCTTT. Translated, it gives CASSGLRDIEAFF.

The genes are TRBV5-1 and TRBJ2-1, with 7 positions matching TRBD2. V gave up 0 bases and J gave up 0 bases; unmatched junction bases: 12. The germline V gene has CDR1 SGHRS and CDR2 YFSETQ. This CDR3 contains 19 residues. CDR3: CASSLAIQRDRNSYNEQFF. DNA of the CDR3: TGCGCCAGCAGCTTGGCAATCCAGCGGGATCGTAACTCCTACAATGAGCAGTTCTTC.

V and J are TRBV19 and TRBJ2-1; 10 bases are a match to TRBD2. Unmatched junction bases numbered 6, after V lost 3 bases and J lost 4 bases. Germline loops: CDR1 LNHDA, CDR2 SQIVND (reference sequence). The CDR3 length is 16 residues. CDR3: CASSIRTSGRYNEQFF. DNA for the CDR3: TGTGCCAGTAGTATTAGGACTAGCGGACGTTACAATGAGCAGTTCTTC.

The rearrangement uses TRBV7-9 and TRBJ2-3; 10 nucleotides agree with TRBD2. V dropped 1 base and J dropped 2; count of bases not matched to a gene: 3. The germline CDR1 and CDR2 sequences are SEHNR and FQNEAQ (reference sequence). The CDR3 consists of 16 residues. The CDR3 DNA follows: TGTGCCAGCAGCTTAGTTCTAGCGGGGGTCACAGATACGCAGTATTTT. This codes for CASSLVLAGVTDTQYF.

The rearrangement uses TRBV7-6 and TRBJ1-3, with no clear D. The CDR3 extends over 16 amino acids. Trimming stripped 4 bases from V and 3 bases from J, with 16 bases between. Germline V gene lookup returns CDR1 SGHVS and CDR2 FNYEAQ. The CDR3 region is CASSSRSAAGGNTIYF. The CDR3 bases are TGTGCCAGCAGCTCCAGGTCTGCTGCTGGTGGAAACACCATATATTTT.

The V call is TRBV5-4, the J call TRBJ2-7; TRBD1 matches 7 bases. Germline V lookup: CDR1 SGHNT, CDR2 YYREEE (reference sequence). This CDR3 has 13 residues. V dropped 5 bases and J dropped 5; count of bases not matched to a gene: 7. CDR3: CASRRDSSDEQYF. Here the CDR3 DNA reads TGTGCCAGCAGGAGGGACAGTTCTGACGAGCAGTACTTC.

This clone was recorded once. V gene TRBV28 combines with J gene TRBJ2-1, with 14 bases identical to TRBD2. This CDR3 has 16 amino acids. Germline V gives CDR1 MDHEN, CDR2 SYDVKM. Losses at the gene ends were 5 bases for V and 15 bases for J; bases not matched to a gene: 15. CDR3 sequence (DNA): TGTGCCAGCAGTCCAGGACTGGGACTAGCGGGAGCGTCTCCGTTCTTC. This translates into CASSPGLGLAGASPFF.

The chain recombines TRBV24-1 with TRBJ2-3; weak D call: TRBD1 (5 bases). Germline CDR1 and CDR2: KGHDR and SFDVKD. This CDR3 has 16 amino acids. With 5 bases removed from V and 4 bases from J, the gap between germline ends came to 18 bases. The CDR3, as DNA: TGTGCCACCAGTGCCCCGCGGTCAGGGAACCCAGATACGCAGTATTTT. This sequence encodes CATSAPRSGNPDTQYF.

The chain combines TRBV28 with TRBJ1-5, with 9 bases fitting TRBD1. This CDR3 has 13 residues. Germline CDR1 is MDHEN and CDR2 is SYDVKM. V trimming: 7 bases; J trimming: 6 bases; junction bases outside the gene matches: 4. The CDR3 reads CASNQQGAQPQHF. The CDR3 region has the DNA TGTGCCAGCAATCAACAGGGGGCTCAGCCCCAGCATTTT.